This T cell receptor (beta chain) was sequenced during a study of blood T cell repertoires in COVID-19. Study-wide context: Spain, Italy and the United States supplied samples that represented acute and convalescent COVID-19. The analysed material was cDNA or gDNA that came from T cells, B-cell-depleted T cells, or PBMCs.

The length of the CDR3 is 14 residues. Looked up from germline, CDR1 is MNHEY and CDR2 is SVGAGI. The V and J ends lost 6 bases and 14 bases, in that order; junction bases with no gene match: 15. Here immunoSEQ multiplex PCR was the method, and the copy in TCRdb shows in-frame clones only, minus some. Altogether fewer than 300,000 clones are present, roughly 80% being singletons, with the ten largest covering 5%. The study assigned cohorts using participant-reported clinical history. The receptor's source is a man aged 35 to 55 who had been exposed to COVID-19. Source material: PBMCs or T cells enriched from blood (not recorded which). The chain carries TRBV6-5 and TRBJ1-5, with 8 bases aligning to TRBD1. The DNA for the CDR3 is TGTGCCAGCAGGAGGACAGGGAAAAATGGGGTAGAGCATTTT. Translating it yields CASRRTGKNGVEHF.